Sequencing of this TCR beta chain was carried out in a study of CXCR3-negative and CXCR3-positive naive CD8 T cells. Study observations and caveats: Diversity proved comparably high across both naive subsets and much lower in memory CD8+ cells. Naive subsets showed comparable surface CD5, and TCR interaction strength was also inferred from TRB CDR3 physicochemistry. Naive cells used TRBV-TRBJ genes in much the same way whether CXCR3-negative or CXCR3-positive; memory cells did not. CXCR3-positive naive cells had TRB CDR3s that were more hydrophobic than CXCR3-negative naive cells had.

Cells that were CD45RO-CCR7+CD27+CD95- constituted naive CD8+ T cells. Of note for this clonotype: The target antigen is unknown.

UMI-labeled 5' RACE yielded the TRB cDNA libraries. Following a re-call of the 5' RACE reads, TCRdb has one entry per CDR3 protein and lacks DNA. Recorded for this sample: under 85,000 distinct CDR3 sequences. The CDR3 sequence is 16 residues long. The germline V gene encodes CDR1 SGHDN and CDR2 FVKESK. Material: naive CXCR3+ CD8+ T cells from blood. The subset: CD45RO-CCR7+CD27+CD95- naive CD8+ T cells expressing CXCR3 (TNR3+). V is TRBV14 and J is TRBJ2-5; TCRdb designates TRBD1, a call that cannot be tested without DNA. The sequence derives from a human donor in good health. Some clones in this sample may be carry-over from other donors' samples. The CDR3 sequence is CASSQDVGPPQETQYF. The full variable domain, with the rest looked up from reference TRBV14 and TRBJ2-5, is EAGVTQFPSHSVIEKGQTVTLRCDPISGHDNLYWYRRVMGKEIKFLLHFVKESKQDESGMPNNRFLAERTGGTYSTLKVQPAELEDSGVYFCASSQDVGPPQETQYFGPGTRLLVL.